This T cell receptor (beta chain) was recorded in a study of T-cell reconstitution after alpha-beta-depleted transplantation in children. This clonotype came up many times. V gave up 1 base and J gave up 7 bases; unmatched junction bases: 11. This CDR3 comprises 16 residues. Preparation of the TCRbeta library involved a method that used unique molecular identifiers. TCRdb re-called the PCR reads through MiXCR, storing one row per CDR3 protein. The sample lists under 300,000 distinct CDR3 sequences, more than 7.5% occurring once. The sample in question was PBMCs from the stem cell graft donor, obtained from the stem cell graft. The chain uses TRBV12-3 or TRBV12-4 and TRBJ1-2; TRBD1 matches 8 bases. This TCR derives from a human donor who donated a stem cell graft to a child with SCID. This chain's CDR3 is CASSLVLTTGGSGYTF. Here the CDR3 DNA reads TGTGCCAGCAGTTTAGTCCTCACCACAGGGGGAAGTGGCTACACCTTC.